The rows below give T cell receptor beta chains drawn from one sample of a study of cytomegalovirus exposure and HLA in healthy donors. Profiling relied on immunoSEQ multiplex PCR, and the TCRdb table lists in-frame clones only, not all of them. Counted here are 150,000 to 200,000 clones, roughly 80% occurring once; the ten biggest clones make up around 1.7%. The sequencing sample was made of PBMCs. These receptors were collected from a woman younger than 35 in good health and CMV-seronegative. Each CDR3 is given with its conserved first and last residue. The order of the fields is CDR3 length, J gene, clone size, D gene, V gene, CDR3 protein, CDR3 DNA. A D gene is named only where the DNA matches it firmly. Clone size is stated in some rows and not others, as once, few, many or a class when expanded.

CDR3 length: 16
J gene: TRBJ2-3
clone size: once
D gene: TRBD1
V gene: TRBV27
CDR3 protein: CASSSQGAVGTDTQYF
CDR3 DNA: TGTGCCAGCAGCTCCCAGGGGGCGGTGGGCACAGATACGCAGTATTTT

CDR3 length: 18
J gene: TRBJ2-5
clone size: NA
D gene: TRBD2
V gene: TRBV11-2
CDR3 protein: CASSVPGLAGGPGETQYF
CDR3 DNA: TGTGCCAGCAGCGTACCGGGACTAGCGGGAGGGCCGGGGGAGACCCAGTACTTC

CDR3 length: 15
J gene: TRBJ1-1
clone size: few
D gene: NA
V gene: TRBV27
CDR3 protein: CASRAPDSMNTEAFF
CDR3 DNA: TGTGCCAGCAGGGCCCCTGACAGCATGAACACTGAAGCTTTCTTT

CDR3 length: 16
J gene: TRBJ2-3
clone size: NA
D gene: TRBD2
V gene: TRBV28
CDR3 protein: CASGTSVDFPTDTQYF
CDR3 DNA: TGTGCCAGCGGCACTAGCGTAGACTTCCCCACAGATACGCAGTATTTT

CDR3 length: 15
J gene: TRBJ2-2
clone size: NA
D gene: NA
V gene: TRBV30
CDR3 protein: CASRREEKVTGELFF
CDR3 DNA: TGTGCCTCTCGGAGGGAGGAAAAGGTTACCGGGGAGCTGTTTTTT

CDR3 length: 15
J gene: TRBJ1-3
clone size: NA
D gene: TRBD1
V gene: TRBV2
CDR3 protein: CASREQGASGNTIYF
CDR3 DNA: TGTGCCAGCAGAGAACAGGGGGCATCGGGAAACACCATATATTTT

CDR3 length: 17
J gene: TRBJ1-2
clone size: NA
D gene: TRBD1
V gene: TRBV11-3
CDR3 protein: CASSSTGLQGPNYGYTF
CDR3 DNA: TGTGCCAGCAGCTCAACGGGTCTACAGGGGCCTAACTATGGCTACACCTTC

CDR3 length: 14
J gene: TRBJ2-7
clone size: NA
D gene: NA
V gene: TRBV19
CDR3 protein: CASSIARGQDEQYF
CDR3 DNA: TGTGCCAGTAGTATAGCCAGGGGTCAAGACGAGCAGTACTTC

CDR3 length: 13
J gene: TRBJ1-1
clone size: few
D gene: NA
V gene: TRBV10-2
CDR3 protein: CASSEWSGTEAFF
CDR3 DNA: TGCGCCAGCAGTGAGTGGAGTGGGACTGAAGCTTTCTTT

CDR3 length: 15
J gene: TRBJ1-2
clone size: few
D gene: NA
V gene: TRBV4-3
CDR3 protein: CASSQEPWGVTMLPF
CDR3 DNA: TGCGCCAGCAGCCAAGAGCCTTGGGGGGTTACTATGCTCCCCTTC

CDR3 length: 14
J gene: TRBJ2-7
clone size: NA
D gene: TRBD1
V gene: TRBV30
CDR3 protein: CAWSHRGRKDEQYF
CDR3 DNA: TGTGCCTGGAGTCACAGGGGGCGGAAAGACGAGCAGTACTTC

CDR3 length: 15
J gene: TRBJ1-2
clone size: NA
D gene: TRBD1
V gene: TRBV6-5
CDR3 protein: CASSYRQGGNYGYTF
CDR3 DNA: TGTGCCAGCAGTTATAGGCAGGGGGGTAACTATGGCTACACCTTC

CDR3 length: 14
J gene: TRBJ1-1
clone size: once
D gene: TRBD1
V gene: TRBV9
CDR3 protein: CASSPVGQDTEAFF
CDR3 DNA: TGTGCCAGCAGCCCCGTCGGACAGGACACTGAAGCTTTCTTT

CDR3 length: 15
J gene: TRBJ1-4
clone size: NA
D gene: NA
V gene: TRBV28
CDR3 protein: CASSFDNTVLEKLFF
CDR3 DNA: TGTGCCAGCAGTTTTGATAACACCGTCTTGGAAAAACTGTTTTTT

CDR3 length: 13
J gene: TRBJ2-3
clone size: NA
D gene: NA
V gene: TRBV7-9
CDR3 protein: CASSPRGVDTQYF
CDR3 DNA: TGTGCCAGCAGCCCCAGAGGAGTGGATACGCAGTATTTT

CDR3 length: 15
J gene: TRBJ2-2
clone size: NA
D gene: TRBD1
V gene: TRBV6-1
CDR3 protein: CAGQIGTVNTGELFF
CDR3 DNA: TGTGCCGGTCAGATCGGGACAGTTAACACCGGGGAGCTGTTTTTT

CDR3 length: 16
J gene: TRBJ2-3
clone size: NA
D gene: TRBD2
V gene: TRBV5-1
CDR3 protein: CASSLETSGSGDTQYF
CDR3 DNA: TGCGCCAGCAGCTTGGAAACTAGCGGGAGTGGAGATACGCAGTATTTT

CDR3 length: 14
J gene: TRBJ2-5
clone size: NA
D gene: NA
V gene: TRBV13
CDR3 protein: CASSLAGSVETQYF
CDR3 DNA: TGTGCCAGCAGCTTAGCGGGTAGTGTGGAGACCCAGTACTTC

CDR3 length: 16
J gene: TRBJ1-1
clone size: NA
D gene: TRBD1
V gene: TRBV27
CDR3 protein: CASSLLSGGIYREAFF
CDR3 DNA: TGTGCCAGCAGTTTATTGTCAGGGGGAATTTATAGGGAAGCTTTCTTT

CDR3 length: 15
J gene: TRBJ1-2
clone size: few
D gene: TRBD1
V gene: TRBV5-1
CDR3 protein: CASSFGTVNNYGYTF
CDR3 DNA: TGCGCCAGCAGCTTTGGGACAGTCAATAACTATGGCTACACCTTC

CDR3 length: 16
J gene: TRBJ2-5
clone size: few
D gene: TRBD2
V gene: TRBV5-1
CDR3 protein: CASSPNLGRGGETQYF
CDR3 DNA: TGCGCCAGCAGCCCGAACCTCGGGCGCGGGGGGGAGACCCAGTACTTC

CDR3 length: 13
J gene: TRBJ1-1
clone size: once
D gene: NA
V gene: TRBV5-4
CDR3 protein: CASSPIDRTEAFF
CDR3 DNA: TGCGCCAGCAGCCCGATAGACAGGACTGAAGCTTTCTTT

CDR3 length: 15
J gene: TRBJ2-3
clone size: NA
D gene: TRBD1
V gene: TRBV25-1
CDR3 protein: CASRPGQGESDTQYF
CDR3 DNA: TGTGCCAGCAGGCCAGGACAGGGGGAGTCAGATACGCAGTATTTT

CDR3 length: 11
J gene: TRBJ2-1
clone size: NA
D gene: NA
V gene: TRBV29-1
CDR3 protein: CSADSYNEQFF
CDR3 DNA: TGCAGCGCCGACAGTTACAATGAGCAGTTCTTC

CDR3 length: 14
J gene: TRBJ1-5
clone size: NA
D gene: TRBD1
V gene: TRBV7-2
CDR3 protein: CASSLRRGHQPQHF
CDR3 DNA: TGTGCCAGCAGCCTAAGGAGGGGGCATCAGCCCCAGCATTTT

CDR3 length: 14
J gene: TRBJ1-1
clone size: NA
D gene: NA
V gene: TRBV5-5
CDR3 protein: CASSWGGAGGEAFF
CDR3 DNA: TGTGCCAGCAGCTGGGGAGGGGCCGGTGGTGAAGCTTTCTTT

CDR3 length: 16
J gene: TRBJ1-2
clone size: NA
D gene: NA
V gene: TRBV15
CDR3 protein: CATSRESPGGSRGYTF
CDR3 DNA: TGTGCCACCAGCAGAGAGTCTCCGGGGGGCTCAAGGGGCTACACCTTC

CDR3 length: 17
J gene: TRBJ2-1
clone size: once
D gene: TRBD2
V gene: TRBV9
CDR3 protein: CASSASLMGGGYNEQFF
CDR3 DNA: TGTGCCAGCAGCGCATCCCTGATGGGGGGGGGTTACAATGAGCAGTTCTTC

CDR3 length: 15
J gene: TRBJ1-5
clone size: NA
D gene: TRBD1
V gene: TRBV7-9
CDR3 protein: CASSPTGASNQPQHF
CDR3 DNA: TGTGCCAGCAGCCCAACAGGGGCTAGCAATCAGCCCCAGCATTTT

CDR3 length: 16
J gene: TRBJ2-5
clone size: few
D gene: NA
V gene: TRBV5-5
CDR3 protein: CASSRRRQLPQETQYF
CDR3 DNA: TGTGCCAGCAGCAGACGTCGACAGCTCCCCCAAGAGACCCAGTACTTC

CDR3 length: 14
J gene: TRBJ2-5
clone size: NA
D gene: NA
V gene: TRBV7-9
CDR3 protein: CASSLALGAETQYF
CDR3 DNA: TGTGCCAGCAGCTTAGCCCTGGGGGCAGAGACTCAGTACTTC

CDR3 length: 16
J gene: TRBJ2-5
clone size: NA
D gene: TRBD2
V gene: TRBV2
CDR3 protein: CASTPPERGSGETQYF
CDR3 DNA: TGTGCCAGCACCCCCCCCGAGCGGGGATCGGGAGAGACCCAGTACTTC

CDR3 length: 16
J gene: TRBJ2-2
clone size: few
D gene: TRBD2
V gene: TRBV7-2
CDR3 protein: CASSLSLAGVFGELFF
CDR3 DNA: TGTGCCAGCAGCTTATCGCTAGCGGGAGTGTTCGGGGAGCTGTTTTTT